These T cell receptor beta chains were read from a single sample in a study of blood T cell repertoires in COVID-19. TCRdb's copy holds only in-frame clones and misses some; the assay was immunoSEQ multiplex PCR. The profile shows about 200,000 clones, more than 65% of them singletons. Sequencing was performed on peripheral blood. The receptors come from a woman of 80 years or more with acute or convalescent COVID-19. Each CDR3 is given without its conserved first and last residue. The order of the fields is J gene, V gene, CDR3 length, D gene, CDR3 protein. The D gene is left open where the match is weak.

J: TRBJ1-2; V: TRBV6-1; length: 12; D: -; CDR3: ASSEDSFHYGYT
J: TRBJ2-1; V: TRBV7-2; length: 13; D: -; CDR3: ASRPAGDPRNEQF
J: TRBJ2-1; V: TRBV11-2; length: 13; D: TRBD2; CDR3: ASSLTSGSFNEQF
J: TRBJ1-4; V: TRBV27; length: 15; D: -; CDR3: ASSPSSNWVQGEKLF
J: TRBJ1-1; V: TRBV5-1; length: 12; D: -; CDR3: ASSFSQGGIEAF
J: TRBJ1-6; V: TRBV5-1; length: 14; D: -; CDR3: ASSLGVRQANSPLH
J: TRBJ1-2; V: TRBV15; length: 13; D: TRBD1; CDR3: ATSRPRQGEDGYT
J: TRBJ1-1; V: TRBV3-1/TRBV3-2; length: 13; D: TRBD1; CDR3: ASSHIGTGGLGAF
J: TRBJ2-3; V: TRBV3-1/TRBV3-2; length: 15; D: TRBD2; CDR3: ASSQDQRGGSTDTQY
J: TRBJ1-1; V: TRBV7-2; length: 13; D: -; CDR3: ASSFPFGKNTEAF
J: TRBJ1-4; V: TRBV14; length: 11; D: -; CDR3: ASSQGRHEKLF
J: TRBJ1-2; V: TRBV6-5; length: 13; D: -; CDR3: ASSYSGGRRGGYT
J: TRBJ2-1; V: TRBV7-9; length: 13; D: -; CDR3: ASSLVTSYYNEQF
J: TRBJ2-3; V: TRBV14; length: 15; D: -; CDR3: ASSQVRTSGITDTQY